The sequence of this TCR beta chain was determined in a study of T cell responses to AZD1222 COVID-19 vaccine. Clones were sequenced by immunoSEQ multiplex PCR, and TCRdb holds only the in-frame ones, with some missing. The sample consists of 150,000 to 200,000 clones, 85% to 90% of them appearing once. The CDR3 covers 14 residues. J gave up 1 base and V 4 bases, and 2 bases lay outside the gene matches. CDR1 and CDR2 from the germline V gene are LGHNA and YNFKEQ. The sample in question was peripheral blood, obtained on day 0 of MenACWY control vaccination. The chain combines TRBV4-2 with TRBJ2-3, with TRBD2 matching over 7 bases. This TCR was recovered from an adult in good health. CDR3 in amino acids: CASSLGGGTDTQYF. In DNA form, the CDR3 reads TGTGCCAGCAGCCTGGGGGGGGGCACAGATACGCAGTATTTT.